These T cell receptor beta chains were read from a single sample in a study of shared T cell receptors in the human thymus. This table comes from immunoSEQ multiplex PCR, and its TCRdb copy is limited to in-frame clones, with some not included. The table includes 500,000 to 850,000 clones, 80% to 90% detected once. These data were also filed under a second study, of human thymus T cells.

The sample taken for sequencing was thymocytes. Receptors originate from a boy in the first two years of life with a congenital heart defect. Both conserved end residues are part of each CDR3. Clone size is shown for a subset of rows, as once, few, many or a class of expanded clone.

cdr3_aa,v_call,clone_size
CASSESTPPEGNTIYF,TRBV25-1,.
CASRGLAGVRPYNEQFF,TRBV2,.
CASSQDRSRDRGQETQYF,TRBV4-2,.
CASSQDISPGSGYTF,TRBV4-3,.
CASSDRGGNTEAFF,TRBV19,once
CASSVGGKPGDTEAFF,TRBV9,.
CASKWTGATISEQYF,TRBV27,.
CASSPAGREYEQYF,TRBV18,.
CASSLGLAGTSSYEQYF,TRBV11-2,.
CASSSSRDNYEQYF,TRBV6-5,.
CASSYGLGANKKLFF,TRBV9,.
CASRLSDRGYEQYF,TRBV19,.
CASSFRCRANTEAFF,TRBV5-6,.
CASSGASGVQETQYF,TRBV9,.
CASSLLGTGSSYNEQFF,TRBV27,.
CASSPLGLAGGPRTGELFF,TRBV7-2,.
CASSEGQMNTEAFF,TRBV25-1,.
CASSFSGTGWGEQFF,TRBV27,.
CSVEVSPSVEDEQFF,TRBV29-1,.
CASSPQGPYEQYF,TRBV6-1,.
CASSQRVGTANEQFF,TRBV4-3,.
CASSCGGISYNEQFF,TRBV11-2,.
CASNPPDGGDTEAFF,TRBV19,few
CASSRQVQETQYF,TRBV18,.
CASRDRGRTGELFF,TRBV6-1,.
CASSYSPRDIQYF,TRBV6-6,.
CASSTRGQGVDEKLFF,TRBV19,.
CASSLDRGMGNTIYF,TRBV28,once
CASSFPGLYYEQYF,TRBV28,.
CASSQAAAGTSGPSTDTQYF,TRBV4-1,.
CASSDSRATTWPAYEQYF,TRBV6-4,.
CASSYSSVLNTGELFF,TRBV6-5,.
CASSFGPGGNTEAFF,TRBV27,.
CASSISHRGPDGGSYEQYF,TRBV19,.
CASSIRSGVGTEAFF,TRBV19,.
CASRHYPSTDTQYF,TRBV7-2,.
CATSRGQGLEKLFF,TRBV15,.
CASTSGGPYNEQFF,TRBV19,.
CASSSRGTGELFF,TRBV6-5,.
CASSLTGTANNEQFF,TRBV9,.
CASSLTGRGVVGGEQYF,TRBV7-2,.
CASSLQGMNTEAFF,TRBV28,.
CASSFRDSHSNQPQHF,TRBV28,.
CASSDRDYGYTF,TRBV25-1,.
CASSQRQGWNEQFF,TRBV4-3,.
CASSHITGGSNYGYAF,TRBV4-1,.
CASSWGQNYGYTF,TRBV27,once
CASRSPGTGISNQPQHF,TRBV2,.
CASMDRDSGNTIYF,TRBV7-6,.
CASSAGQGNSPLHF,TRBV7-9,.
CASSPGTSSYEQYF,TRBV27,.
CASSLCPLDRYRYNEQFF,TRBV28,.
CAWRSGRGEETQYF,TRBV30,once
CASSESGTESYEQYF,TRBV10-2,.
CASSLLGGSVEKLFF,TRBV19,few